The source of this T cell receptor delta chain is a study of Vδ1+ human thymocytes. This CDR3 region has 20 residues. Trimming left V 0 bases short and J 3 bases short, with 26 bases between. The germline V gene encodes CDR1 TSWWSYY and CDR2 QGS. Sequences come from RNA converted to cDNA by reverse transcription. Multiplex PCR used pooled V-gene forward primers and a constant-region reverse primer to amplify CDR3s. TCRdb processed the multiplex PCR reads again with the CATT caller. The sample holds about 75,000 delta-chain clones, approximately 37% seen once. Study conclusions and caveats: Highly polyclonal TRG and TRD repertoires with Gaussian CDR3 length distributions appeared in thymus. Bulk data may be misread because of unexpected Vdelta2 sequences.

Alphabeta T cells were depleted, then CD3+ Vdelta1+ Vdelta2- thymocytes were FACS-sorted. In its sample, this clone was seen a few times. As yet, its antigen is unknown. The chain combines TRDV1 with TRDJ1; weak D call: TRDD2 (5 bases). Material for sequencing was Vdelta1+ gamma-delta thymocytes from the thymus. Subset reported: FACS-sorted CD3+ TCRalphabeta- TCRVdelta1+ TCRVdelta2- thymocytes. The receptor was derived from a boy under two years old who had congenital heart surgery. The CDR3: CALGELPPSPPAPAADKLIF. CDR3 sequence (DNA): TGTGCTCTTGGGGAACTCCCACCTTCGCCCCCCGCCCCCGCGGCCGATAAACTCATCTTT.